This TCR beta chain was sequenced in a study of T cells after yellow fever vaccination. This clonotype is judged medium-sized. Germline lookup yields CDR1 SGHTA and CDR2 FQGTGA. Germline trimming cut 3 bases from V and 5 bases from J; bases unmatched to any gene: 5. The CDR3 extends over 15 amino acids. By 5'RACE template switching, TCR cDNA was produced, with a universal primer site and UMIs added in the process. TCRdb re-called the 5' RACE reads through MiXCR, storing one row per CDR3 protein. This table has about 10,000 distinct CDR3 sequences, more than 4% appearing once. V gene TRBV7-3 combines with J gene TRBJ2-1; 9 nucleotides line up with TRBD1. The sequence was collected from a man aged 18 to 35 who received the YFV17D yellow fever vaccine. Here the sequenced sample was PBMCs, either bulk or a sorted T-cell subset (CD4+, CD8+, memory, or dextramer-sorted; not recorded which), taken about 2 weeks after the first yellow fever vaccination. The CDR3 loop is CASSFGGTGNNEQFF. The CDR3 bases are TGTGCCAGCAGCTTTGGAGGGACAGGGAACAATGAGCAGTTCTTC.